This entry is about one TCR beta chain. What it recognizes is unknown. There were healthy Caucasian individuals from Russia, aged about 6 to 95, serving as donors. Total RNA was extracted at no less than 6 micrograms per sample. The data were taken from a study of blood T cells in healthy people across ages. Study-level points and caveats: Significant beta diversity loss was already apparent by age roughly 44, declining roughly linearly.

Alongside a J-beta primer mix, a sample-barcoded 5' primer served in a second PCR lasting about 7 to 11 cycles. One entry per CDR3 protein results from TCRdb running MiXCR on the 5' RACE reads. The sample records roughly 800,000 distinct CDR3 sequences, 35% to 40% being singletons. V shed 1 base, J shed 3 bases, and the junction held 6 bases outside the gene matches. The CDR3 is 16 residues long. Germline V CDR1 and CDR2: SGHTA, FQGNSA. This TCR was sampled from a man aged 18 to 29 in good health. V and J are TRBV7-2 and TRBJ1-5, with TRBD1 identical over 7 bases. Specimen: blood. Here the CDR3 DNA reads TGTGCCAGCAGCTTAGTTTCACAGGGGTACAATCAGCCCCAGCATTTT. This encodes CASSLVSQGYNQPQHF.